This T cell receptor (beta chain) was recovered during a study of T cells in women clearing cervical HPV infection. Study at large: Case blood was drawn when the lesion was first found; control blood after infection became undetectable.

TCRdb's copy holds only in-frame clones and misses some; the assay was immunoSEQ multiplex PCR. The table lists about 12,000 clones. For this clone: The sequenced fragment ends 3 residues before the CDR3 boundary, so the rest is inferred from the germline J gene.

CDR1 is MRHNA, CDR2 SNTAGT, per germline. This CDR3 comprises 15 residues. Trimming shortened V by 2 bases and J by 0 bases, and 7 bases separated the two germline ends. The specimen sequenced was blood buffy coat. This sequence originates from a woman aged 18 to 69 with a cervical HPV16 infection that either progressed to CIN3+ or cleared (not recorded which). The chain employs TRBV6-4 and TRBJ1-4, with D possibly TRBD1 on 5 matching bases. CDR3 region: CASSDRGTTNEKLFF. Incomplete CDR3 DNA: TGTGCCAGCAGTGACAGGGGAACAACTAATGAAAAA.